Presented here are 2 T cell receptor beta chains from one specimen sequenced in a study of T cell changes during pregnancy in multiple sclerosis. Measured with immunoSEQ multiplex PCR; TCRdb has only the in-frame clones, and not every one. The top ten hold about 12% of the sample, which has 30,000 to 45,000 clones, more than 85% seen once. The starting material was CD8+ T cells from peripheral blood mononuclear cells, obtained after pregnancy. Every receptor here comes from a female donor with multiple sclerosis, enrolled in a pregnancy study.

V and J are TRBV28 and TRBJ1-5; 9 positions match TRBD1. The ends lost 7 bases at V and 3 bases at J; junction bases unmatched: 4. This CDR3 has 14 residues. Germline CDR1 and CDR2: MDHEN and SYDVKM. The CDR3 loop is CASNRDRVNQPQHF. The CDR3 region has the DNA TGTGCCAGCAACAGGGACAGGGTCAATCAGCCCCAGCATTTT.

V usage is TRBV4-1 and J usage is TRBJ2-1; D unresolved. This CDR3 contains 14 residues. The germline gives CDR1 MGHRA, CDR2 YSYEKL. The ends were cut back, 2 bases at V and 4 bases at J, with 9 bases in the middle. The DNA for the CDR3 is TGCGCCAGCAGCCAAACCCGAGGATACAATGAGCAGTTCTTC. Its protein is CASSQTRGYNEQFF.